This T cell receptor (beta chain) was obtained from a study of blood T cell repertoires in COVID-19. Whole-study context: Acute and convalescent COVID-19 specimens originated in the United States, Italy and Spain.

Recovered Cohort 3 donors showed two negative PCRs, clearance, or symptom resolution. Original processing methods: Estimation of nucleated cell counts relied on the amplification of reference gene primers. TCRdb's copy holds only in-frame clones and misses some; the assay was immunoSEQ multiplex PCR. The V and J calls and clone size come from that table; D and trimming were worked out from the DNA. The table includes 150,000 to 200,000 clones, 70% to 90% detected once. The CDR3 contains 16 residues. The V gene's germline CDR1 is SGHDN and CDR2 FVKESK. Trimming cost V 0 bases and J 4 bases; bases outside gene matches: 7.

This clonotype was obtained from a woman aged 18-29 years who had recovered from COVID-19. This sequence joins TRBV14 and TRBJ2-7, with 9 bases identical to TRBD2. Sample: PBMCs or T cells enriched from blood (not recorded which). CDR3 DNA: TGTGCCAGCAGCCAAGAGCCTAGCGGGATTAATTACGAGCAGTACTTC. Protein product: CASSQEPSGINYEQYF. Full variable domain (outside the CDR3, taken from reference TRBV14 and TRBJ2-7): EAGVTQFPSHSVIEKGQTVTLRCDPISGHDNLYWYRRVMGKEIKFLLHFVKESKQDESGMPNNRFLAERTGGTYSTLKVQPAELEDSGVYFCASSQEPSGINYEQYFGPGTRLTVT.